The rows below give T cell receptor beta chains drawn from one sample of a study of CD8 T cells in ankylosing spondylitis. TCRdb independently ran MiXCR on the 5' RACE reads; one entry per CDR3 protein. The sample shows 500,000 to 550,000 distinct CDR3 sequences, roughly 13% of them seen only once. Sequenced material: blood, either unsorted or a sorted T cell fraction (not recorded which). These receptors all come from a male donor with ankylosing spondylitis. Each CDR3 is given with its conserved first and last residue. A D gene is named only where the DNA matches it firmly. Clone size, where shown, is once, few, many, or a class for clones that have expanded.

few	.	TRBV11-2	TRBJ2-7	CASSLDRLSSYEQYF	TGTGCCAGCAGCTTAGATAGACTTAGCTCCTACGAGCAGTACTTC
.	.	TRBV12-3/TRBV12-4	TRBJ1-1	CASRTSGGNTEAFF	TGTGCCAGCAGGACCAGTGGGGGGAACACTGAAGCTTTCTTT
few	.	TRBV18	TRBJ2-7	CASSQLGYEQYF	TGTGCCAGCTCACAACTTGGTTACGAGCAGTACTTC
.	TRBD2	TRBV7-6	TRBJ2-3	CASSLASTSVSTDTQYF	TGTGCCAGCAGCTTAGCCTCAACTAGCGTAAGCACAGATACGCAGTATTTT
few	.	TRBV3-1	TRBJ2-5	CASSQVQGQETQYF	TGTGCCAGCAGCCAAGTTCAGGGGCAAGAGACCCAGTACTTC
few	.	TRBV20-1	TRBJ2-3	CSAGGKLDTQYF	TGCAGTGCTGGCGGAAAATTAGATACGCAGTATTTT
.	.	TRBV20-1	TRBJ2-5	CSGGAWENQYF	TGCAGTGGGGGGGCTTGGGAGAACCAGTACTTC
many	TRBD1	TRBV5-1	TRBJ2-1	CASSRTGGLNEQFF	TGCGCCAGCAGCCGGACAGGGGGCTTGAATGAGCAGTTCTTC
few	TRBD1	TRBV5-1	TRBJ1-1	CASSAGQGENTEAFF	TGCGCCAGCAGCGCCGGACAGGGAGAGAACACTGAAGCTTTCTTT
few	.	TRBV20-1	TRBJ1-4	CSGRGMTNEKLFF	TGCAGTGGTAGGGGTATGACTAATGAAAAACTGTTTTTT
.	.	TRBV20-1	TRBJ2-7	CSVTPGPPYEQYF	TGCAGCGTAACCCCGGGACCGCCCTACGAGCAGTACTTC
.	TRBD2	TRBV20-1	TRBJ2-3	CSARGELAGGPADTQYF	TGCAGTGCTAGAGGGGAATTAGCGGGAGGGCCCGCAGATACGCAGTATTTT
few	.	TRBV7-9	TRBJ2-1	CASSWAAYNEQFF	TGTGCCAGCAGCTGGGCAGCCTACAATGAGCAGTTCTTC
few	TRBD1	TRBV5-6	TRBJ2-1	CASSGWDSYNEQFF	TGTGCCAGCAGCGGCTGGGACAGCTACAATGAGCAGTTCTTC
.	TRBD2	TRBV5-1	TRBJ2-1	CASSRRTSRDNEQFF	TGCGCCAGCAGCAGGAGGACTAGCCGCGACAATGAGCAGTTCTTC
.	TRBD1	TRBV12-3/TRBV12-4	TRBJ1-1	CASSLTGTGEGEAFF	TGTGCCAGCAGCCTAACCGGGACAGGGGAGGGTGAAGCTTTCTTT
many	TRBD1	TRBV5-1	TRBJ1-2	CASSFRDSLANYGYTF	TGCGCCAGCAGCTTCCGGGACAGCTTAGCTAACTATGGCTACACCTTC